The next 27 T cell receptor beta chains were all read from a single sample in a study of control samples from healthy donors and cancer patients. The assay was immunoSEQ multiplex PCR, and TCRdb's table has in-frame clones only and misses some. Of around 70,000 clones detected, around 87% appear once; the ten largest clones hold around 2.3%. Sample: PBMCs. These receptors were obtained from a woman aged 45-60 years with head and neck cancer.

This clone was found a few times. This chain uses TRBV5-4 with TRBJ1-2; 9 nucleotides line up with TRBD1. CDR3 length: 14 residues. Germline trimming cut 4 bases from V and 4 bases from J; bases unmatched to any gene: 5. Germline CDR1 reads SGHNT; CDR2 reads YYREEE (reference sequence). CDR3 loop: CASSVGQGSYGYTF. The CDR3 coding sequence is TGTGCCAGCAGCGTAGGACAGGGGTCCTATGGCTACACCTTC. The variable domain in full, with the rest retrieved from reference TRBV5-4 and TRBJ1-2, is ETGVTQSPTHLIKTRGQQVTLRCSSQSGHNTVSWYQQALGQGPQFIFQYYREEENGRGNFPPRFSGLQFPNYSSELNVNALELDDSALYLCASSVGQGSYGYTFGSGTRLTVV.

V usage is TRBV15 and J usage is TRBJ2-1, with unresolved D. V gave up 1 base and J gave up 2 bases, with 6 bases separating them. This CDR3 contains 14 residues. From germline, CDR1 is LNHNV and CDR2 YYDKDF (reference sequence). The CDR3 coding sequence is TGTGCCACCAGCAGAGGGACGGCCTACAATGAGCAGTTCTTC. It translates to CATSRGTAYNEQFF.

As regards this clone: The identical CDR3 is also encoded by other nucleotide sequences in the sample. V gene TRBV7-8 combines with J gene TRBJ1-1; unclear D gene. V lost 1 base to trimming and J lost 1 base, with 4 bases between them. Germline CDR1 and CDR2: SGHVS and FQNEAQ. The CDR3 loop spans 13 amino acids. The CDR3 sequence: CASSLGKNTEAFF. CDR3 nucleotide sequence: TGTGCCAGCAGCTTAGGGAAGAACACTGAAGCTTTCTTT.

CDR3 sequence: CASSPRGANEKLFF. The CDR3 bases are TGTGCCAGCAGTCCTAGGGGTGCTAATGAAAAACTGTTTTTT. This chain links TRBV6-5 with TRBJ1-4; possibly TRBD1 for D (5 bases). The V end lost 5 bases, the J end lost 3 bases, and 10 bases lay between the germline ends. Germline V gene data show CDR1 as MNHEY and CDR2 as SVGAGI. The CDR3 totals 14 residues.

The DNA for the CDR3 is TGTGCCAGCAGCTCGAGCTCCTACAATGAGCAGTTCTTC. Amino acids: CASSSSSYNEQFF. The chain uses TRBV7-2 and TRBJ2-1; D is ambiguous. The V gene's germline CDR1 is SGHTA and CDR2 FQGNSA. V lost 4 bases to trimming and J lost 0 bases, with 4 bases between them. The CDR3 extends over 13 amino acids.

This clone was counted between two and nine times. The DNA of the CDR3 is TGCGCCAGCAGTGAGGTGGGGGGCGTCGGCAATCAGCCCCAGCATTTT. It translates to CASSEVGGVGNQPQHF. V and J are TRBV10-1 and TRBJ1-5; D is perhaps TRBD1 (6 bases). The CDR3 runs to 16 residues. The V and J ends lost 2 bases and 2 bases respectively, with 13 bases between them. Germline V CDR1 and CDR2: WNHNN, SYGVQD (reference sequence).

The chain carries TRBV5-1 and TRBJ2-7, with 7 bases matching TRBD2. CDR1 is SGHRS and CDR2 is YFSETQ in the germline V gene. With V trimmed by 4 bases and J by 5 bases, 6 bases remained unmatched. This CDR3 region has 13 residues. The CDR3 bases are TGCGCCAGCAGCCCGTCTGCGGGGGACGAGCAGTACTTC. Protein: CASSPSAGDEQYF.

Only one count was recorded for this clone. In nucleotides, the CDR3 is TGTGCCAGCAGCCAACCGGGGAGCTACGAGCAGTACTTC. Translated, it gives CASSQPGSYEQYF. The chain carries TRBV14 and TRBJ2-7, with D possibly TRBD2 on 5 matching bases. Germline V gene lookup returns CDR1 SGHDN and CDR2 FVKESK. Between the trimmed V and J ends, which lost 2 bases and 3 bases, there was a span of 8 bases. This CDR3 is built from 13 residues.

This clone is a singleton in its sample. The CDR3 bases are TGTGCCAGCAGCCAAGATCCCCCACTAGCGGGGGCGGGGGGCAAAAACATTCAGTACTTC. Its translation: CASSQDPPLAGAGGKNIQYF. The chain employs TRBV4-2 and TRBJ2-4, with TRBD2 identical over 11 bases. Germline V gene sequence: CDR1 LGHNA, CDR2 YNFKEQ. CDR3 length: 20 amino acids. Germline trimming cut 0 bases from V and 3 bases from J; bases unmatched to any gene: 13.

The CDR3 is CASSLFQGIGTDTQYF. The CDR3 nucleotides are TGTGCCAGCAGCTTATTTCAGGGGATAGGCACAGATACGCAGTATTTT. The chain couples TRBV7-9 to TRBJ2-3, with D maybe TRBD1 (6 bases). Trimming left V 2 bases short and J 1 base short, with 13 bases between. This CDR3 region has 16 residues. CDR1 SEHNR and CDR2 FQNEAQ come from the germline V gene (reference sequence).

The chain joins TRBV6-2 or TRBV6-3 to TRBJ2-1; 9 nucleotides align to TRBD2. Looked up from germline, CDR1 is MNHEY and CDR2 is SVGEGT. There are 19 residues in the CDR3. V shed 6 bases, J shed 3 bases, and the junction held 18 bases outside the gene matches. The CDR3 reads CASSPDAGPGTSFYNEQFF. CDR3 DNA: TGTGCCAGCAGCCCGGACGCCGGCCCGGGGACTAGCTTCTACAATGAGCAGTTCTTC.

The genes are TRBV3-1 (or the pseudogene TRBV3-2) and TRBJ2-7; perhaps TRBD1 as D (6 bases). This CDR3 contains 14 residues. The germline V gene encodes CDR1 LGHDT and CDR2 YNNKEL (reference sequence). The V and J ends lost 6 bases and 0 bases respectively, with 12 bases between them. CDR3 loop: CASSLQGSSYEQYF. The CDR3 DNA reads TGTGCCAGCAGTCTACAGGGTAGCTCCTACGAGCAGTACTTC.

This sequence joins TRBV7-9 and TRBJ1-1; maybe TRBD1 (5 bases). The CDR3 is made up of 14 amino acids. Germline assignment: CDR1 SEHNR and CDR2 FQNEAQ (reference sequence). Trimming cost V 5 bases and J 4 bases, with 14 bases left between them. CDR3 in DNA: TGTGCCAGCAGCATAGGGGTCTCGGGCACTGAAGCTTTCTTT. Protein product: CASSIGVSGTEAFF. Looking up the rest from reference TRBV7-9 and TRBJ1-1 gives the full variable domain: DTGVSQNPRHKITKRGQNVTFRCDPISEHNRLYWYRQTLGQGPEFLTYFQNEAQLEKSRLLSDRFSAERPKGSFSTLEIQRTEQGDSAMYLCASSIGVSGTEAFFGQGTRLTVV.

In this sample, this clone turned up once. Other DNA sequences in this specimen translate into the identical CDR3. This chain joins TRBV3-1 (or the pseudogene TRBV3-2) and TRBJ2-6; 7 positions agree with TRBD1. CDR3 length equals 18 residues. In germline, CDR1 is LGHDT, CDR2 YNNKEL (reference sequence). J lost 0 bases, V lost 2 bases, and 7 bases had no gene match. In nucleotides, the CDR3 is TGTGCCAGCAGCCAACACCCGGGACAGAGCTCTGGGGCCAACGTCCTGACTTTC. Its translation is CASSQHPGQSSGANVLTF.

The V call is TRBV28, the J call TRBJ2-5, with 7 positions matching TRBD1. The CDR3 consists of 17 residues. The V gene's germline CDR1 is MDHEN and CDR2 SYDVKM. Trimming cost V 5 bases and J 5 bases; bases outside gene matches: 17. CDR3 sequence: CASSRRLLRQGHETQYF. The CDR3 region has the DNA TGTGCCAGCAGTCGCAGACTTCTTCGACAGGGTCACGAGACCCAGTACTTC.

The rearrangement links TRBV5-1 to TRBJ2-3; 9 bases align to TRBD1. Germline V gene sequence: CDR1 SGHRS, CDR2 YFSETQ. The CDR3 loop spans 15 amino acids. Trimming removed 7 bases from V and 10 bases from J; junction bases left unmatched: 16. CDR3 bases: TGCGCCAGCCAATTGGGGACAGGGAGAACAGGTCCGCAGTATTTT. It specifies CASQLGTGRTGPQYF.

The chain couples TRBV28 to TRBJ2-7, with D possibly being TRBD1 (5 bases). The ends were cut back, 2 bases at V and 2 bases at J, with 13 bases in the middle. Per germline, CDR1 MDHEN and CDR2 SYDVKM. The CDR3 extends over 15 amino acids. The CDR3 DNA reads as TGTGCCAGCAGTTTAAGGGGTGGGCCTACCTACGAGCAGTACTTC. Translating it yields CASSLRGGPTYEQYF.

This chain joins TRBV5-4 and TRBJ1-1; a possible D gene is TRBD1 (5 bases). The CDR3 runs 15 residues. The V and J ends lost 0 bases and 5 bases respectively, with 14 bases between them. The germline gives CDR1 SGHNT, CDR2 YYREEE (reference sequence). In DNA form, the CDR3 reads TGTGCCAGCAGCTTGGTAAAGGGTGAGGGGACTGAAGCTTTCTTT. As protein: CASSLVKGEGTEAFF.

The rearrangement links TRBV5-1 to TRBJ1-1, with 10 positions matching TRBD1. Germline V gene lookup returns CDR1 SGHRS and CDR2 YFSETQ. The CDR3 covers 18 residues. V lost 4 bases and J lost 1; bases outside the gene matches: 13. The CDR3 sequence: CASSPRIRQGAKNTEAFF. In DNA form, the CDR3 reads TGCGCCAGCAGCCCGCGAATTCGACAGGGGGCAAAGAACACTGAAGCTTTCTTT.

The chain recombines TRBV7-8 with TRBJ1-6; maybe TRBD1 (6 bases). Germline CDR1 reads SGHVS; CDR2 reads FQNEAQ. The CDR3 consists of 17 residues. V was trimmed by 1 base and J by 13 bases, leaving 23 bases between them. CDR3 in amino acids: CASSLGVRGSGIAPLHF. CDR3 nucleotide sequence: TGTGCCAGCAGCTTAGGTGTGAGGGGGTCCGGGATAGCCCCCCTCCACTTT.

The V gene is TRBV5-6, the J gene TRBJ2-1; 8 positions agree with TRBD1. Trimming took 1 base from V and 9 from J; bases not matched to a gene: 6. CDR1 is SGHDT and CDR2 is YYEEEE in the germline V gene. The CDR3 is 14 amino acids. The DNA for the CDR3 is TGTGCCAGCAGCTTGAGCAGGGGGCGGGGTGAGCAGTTCTTC. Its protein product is CASSLSRGRGEQFF. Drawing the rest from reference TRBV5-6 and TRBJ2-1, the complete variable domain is DAGVTQSPTHLIKTRGQQVTLRCSPKSGHDTVSWYQQALGQGPQFIFQYYEEEERQRGNFPDRFSGHQFPNYSSELNVNALLLGDSALYLCASSLSRGRGEQFFGPGTRLTVL.

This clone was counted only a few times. CDR3 residues: CASSQDTGWMETQYF. The CDR3 DNA reads as TGTGCCAGCAGCCAAGATACAGGGTGGATGGAGACCCAGTACTTC. The chain has TRBV14 and TRBJ2-5; possible D gene TRBD1, 6 bases. Germline V gene lookup returns CDR1 SGHDN and CDR2 FVKESK. The CDR3 consists of 15 residues. V lost 0 bases and J lost 5, with 13 bases in between.

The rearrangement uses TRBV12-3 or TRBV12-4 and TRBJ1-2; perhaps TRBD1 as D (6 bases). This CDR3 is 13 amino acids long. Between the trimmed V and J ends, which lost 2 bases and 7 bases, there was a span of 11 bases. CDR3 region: CASSLRGRGGYTF. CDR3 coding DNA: TGTGCCAGCAGTTTACGGGGGCGCGGTGGCTACACCTTC.

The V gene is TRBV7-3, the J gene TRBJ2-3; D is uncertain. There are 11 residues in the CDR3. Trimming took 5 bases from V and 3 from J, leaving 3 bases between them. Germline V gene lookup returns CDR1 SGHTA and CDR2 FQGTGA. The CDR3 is CASSPTDTQYF. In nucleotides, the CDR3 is TGTGCCAGCAGCCCGACAGATACGCAGTATTTT.

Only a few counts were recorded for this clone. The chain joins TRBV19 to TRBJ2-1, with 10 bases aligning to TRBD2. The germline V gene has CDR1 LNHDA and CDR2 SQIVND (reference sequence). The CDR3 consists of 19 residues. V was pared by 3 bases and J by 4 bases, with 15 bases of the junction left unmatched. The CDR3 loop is CASSIPAGATSGRYNEQFF. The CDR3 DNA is TGTGCCAGTAGTATCCCCGCTGGCGCGACTAGCGGGCGATACAATGAGCAGTTCTTC.

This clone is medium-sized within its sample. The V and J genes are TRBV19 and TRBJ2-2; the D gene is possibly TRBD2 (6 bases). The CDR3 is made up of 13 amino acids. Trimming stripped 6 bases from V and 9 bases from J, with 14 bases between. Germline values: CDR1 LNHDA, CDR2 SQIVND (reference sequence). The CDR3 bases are TGTGCCAGTAGCTCTGGACGGGAGCGGGAGCTGTTTTTT. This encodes CASSSGRERELFF.

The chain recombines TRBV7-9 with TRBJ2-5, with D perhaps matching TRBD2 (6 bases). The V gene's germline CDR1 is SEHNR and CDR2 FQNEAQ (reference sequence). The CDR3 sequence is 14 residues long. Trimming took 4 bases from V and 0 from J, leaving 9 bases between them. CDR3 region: CASSSTSYQETQYF. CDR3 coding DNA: TGTGCCAGCAGCTCGACTAGTTACCAAGAGACCCAGTACTTC. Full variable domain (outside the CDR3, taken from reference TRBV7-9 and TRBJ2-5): DTGVSQNPRHKITKRGQNVTFRCDPISEHNRLYWYRQTLGQGPEFLTYFQNEAQLEKSRLLSDRFSAERPKGSFSTLEIQRTEQGDSAMYLCASSSTSYQETQYFGPGTRLLVL.